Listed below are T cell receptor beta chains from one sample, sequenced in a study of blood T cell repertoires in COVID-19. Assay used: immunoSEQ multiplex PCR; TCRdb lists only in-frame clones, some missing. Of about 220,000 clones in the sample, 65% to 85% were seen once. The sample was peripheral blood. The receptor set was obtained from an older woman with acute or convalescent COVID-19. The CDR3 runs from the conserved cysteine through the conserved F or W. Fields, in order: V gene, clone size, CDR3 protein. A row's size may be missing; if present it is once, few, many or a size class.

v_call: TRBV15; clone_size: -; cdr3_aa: CATTRATNEKLFF
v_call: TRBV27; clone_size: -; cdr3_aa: CASSLKGQANYGYTF
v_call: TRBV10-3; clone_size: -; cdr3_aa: CATQATANTEAFF
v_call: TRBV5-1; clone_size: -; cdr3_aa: CASSLAPGGAYEQYF
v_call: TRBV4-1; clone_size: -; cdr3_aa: CASSQEPTAGSREETQYF
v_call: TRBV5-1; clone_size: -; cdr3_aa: CASSPGSRGNAGELFF
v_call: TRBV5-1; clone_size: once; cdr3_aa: CASSQGQGPNTEAFF
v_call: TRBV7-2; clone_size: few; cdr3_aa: CASGTSHNTGELFF
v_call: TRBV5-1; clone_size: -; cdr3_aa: CASSLDHTSYNEQFF
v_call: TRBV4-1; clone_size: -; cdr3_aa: CASSQADRADQPQHF
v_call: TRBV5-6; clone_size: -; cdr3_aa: CASSLAGDPWGYTF
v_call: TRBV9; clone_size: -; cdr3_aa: CASSVAGDGSGYTF
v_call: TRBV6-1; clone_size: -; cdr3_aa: CASSVGPTGGYQPQHF
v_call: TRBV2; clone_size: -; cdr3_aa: CASSRDRVPEQYF
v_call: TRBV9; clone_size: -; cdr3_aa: CASSPRTGWTYEQYF
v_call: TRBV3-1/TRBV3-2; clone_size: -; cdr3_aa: CASSHRQGNIQYF
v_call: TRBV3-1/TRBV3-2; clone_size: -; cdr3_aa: CASSPDVPPRETQYF
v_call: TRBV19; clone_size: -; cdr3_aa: CASSVRAGVFFYEQYF
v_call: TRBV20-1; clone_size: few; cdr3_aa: CSASLTTGGEFNYGYTF
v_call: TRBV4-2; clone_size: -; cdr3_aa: CASSRWTADPTNEKLFF
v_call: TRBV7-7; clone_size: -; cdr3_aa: CASSYLKSGGDPYYNYGYTF
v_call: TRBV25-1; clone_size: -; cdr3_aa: CASSEPGPEHTDTQYF
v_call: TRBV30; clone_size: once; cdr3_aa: CAWSGVGQGNLFF
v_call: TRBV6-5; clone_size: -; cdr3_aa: CASKPVGGNYGYTF
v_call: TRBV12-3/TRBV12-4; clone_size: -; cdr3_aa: CASSFRDSRTKFF
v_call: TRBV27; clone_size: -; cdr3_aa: CASSLGLAGGRPTDTQYF
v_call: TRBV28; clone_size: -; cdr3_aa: CASSQFASTEAFF
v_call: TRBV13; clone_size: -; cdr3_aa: CASSPRGGLNEQFF
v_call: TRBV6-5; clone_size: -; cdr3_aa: CASTWGQGRESPLHF
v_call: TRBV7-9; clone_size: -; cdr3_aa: CASSLTGSNYGYTF
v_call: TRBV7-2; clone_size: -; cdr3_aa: CASSLDRDSPLHF
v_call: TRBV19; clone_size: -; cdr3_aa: CASRRSGTGGPGELFF
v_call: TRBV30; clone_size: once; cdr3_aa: CAWSRTGGATEAFF
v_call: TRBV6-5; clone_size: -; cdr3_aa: CASYPGTGQYTQYF
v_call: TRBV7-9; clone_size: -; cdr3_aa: CASSSPVGTPGNTIYF
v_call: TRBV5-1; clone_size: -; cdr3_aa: CASSLDSTYEQYF
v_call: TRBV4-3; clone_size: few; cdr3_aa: CASSQVLTGELFF
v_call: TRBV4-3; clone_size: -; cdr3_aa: CASGWSGVNTGELFF
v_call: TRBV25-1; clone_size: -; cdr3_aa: CASSAVSSYNSPLHF
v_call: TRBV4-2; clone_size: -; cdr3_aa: CASSPHRTSYEQYF
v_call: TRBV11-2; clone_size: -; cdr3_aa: CASSSGPADEAFF
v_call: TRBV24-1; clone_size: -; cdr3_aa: CATNSWDTGELFF
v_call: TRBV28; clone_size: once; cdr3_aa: CASSLFPGLAGGFTYNEQFF
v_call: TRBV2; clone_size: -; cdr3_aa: CASGRVATDTQYF
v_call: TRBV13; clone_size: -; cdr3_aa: CASSSGEGVYEQYF
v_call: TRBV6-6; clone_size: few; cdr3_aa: CASSRQGAVPTVNGYTF
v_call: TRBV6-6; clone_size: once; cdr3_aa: CASRAGGVANEKLFF
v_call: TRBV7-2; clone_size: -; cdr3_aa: CASSGEGQVTTYGYTF
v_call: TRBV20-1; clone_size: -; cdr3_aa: CSGTGTYGYTF
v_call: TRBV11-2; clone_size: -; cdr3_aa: CASSLETTVVSYEQYF
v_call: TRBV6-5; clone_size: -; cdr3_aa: CASFSGGANEQFF
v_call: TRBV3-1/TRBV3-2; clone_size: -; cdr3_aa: CASSQGLPNTEAFF
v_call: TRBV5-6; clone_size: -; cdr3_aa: CASRGEGEAFF
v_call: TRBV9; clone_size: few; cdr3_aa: CASSVAWTGIPTF